These T cell receptor beta chains were read from a single sample in a study of CDR3 diversity in severe acne. One entry per CDR3 protein, called by TCRdb with MiXCR from the PCR reads. Of 89,000 or so distinct CDR3 sequences detected, 45% to 55% appear once; the ten largest clones hold 10%. Sequencing was done on a sample of blood. These receptor sequences come from a male donor in good health, serving as a control. CDR3s include the opening cysteine and the closing phenylalanine or tryptophan. The D gene is left open where the match is weak. Clone size appears in some rows only: once, few, many, or a class for an expanded clone.

>-|TRBJ1-1|TRBV20-1|14|-
CSATTGGLNTEAFF
TGCAGTGCCACGACGGGGGGGCTGAACACTGAAGCCTTCTTT
>TRBD2|TRBJ2-5|TRBV20-1|15|-
CSAGYPSGFQETQYF
TGCAGTGCGGGTTACCCTAGCGGGTTCCAAGAGACCCAGTACTTC
>-|TRBJ1-2|TRBV9|14|many
CASSAGGSHYGYTF
TGTGCCAGCAGCGCTGGGGGGTCCCACTATGGCTACACCTTC
>-|TRBJ1-5|TRBV20-1|12|-
CSATRMITYEHF
TGCAGTGCAACACGGATGATAACCTACGAGCATTTT
>-|TRBJ1-1|TRBV15|15|-
CATSRELGAGTEAFF
TGTGCCACCAGCAGAGAGTTGGGGGCTGGGACTGAAGCTTTCTTT
>-|TRBJ2-3|TRBV7-3|13|many
CASSFQGGDTQYF
TGTGCCAGCAGCTTTCAGGGGGGGGATACGCAGTATTTT
>TRBD1|TRBJ2-3|TRBV5-1|14|-
CASSTGQGGDTQYF
TGCGCCAGCAGCACGGGACAGGGGGGAGATACGCAGTATTTT
>-|TRBJ2-7|TRBV19|14|-
CASSIGPDSYEQYF
TGTGCCAGTAGTATCGGGCCGGACTCCTACGAGCAGTACTTC
>TRBD2|TRBJ2-7|TRBV20-1|14|few
CSALRLAGAYEQYF
TGCAGTGCTCTAAGACTAGCGGGGGCCTACGAGCAGTACTTC
>-|TRBJ1-1|TRBV19|16|few
CASSPLTGTGDTEAFF
TGTGCCAGTAGTCCTCTTACCGGGACTGGGGACACTGAAGCTTTCTTT